The present entry profiles one T cell receptor beta chain with its context. Its antigen has not been determined. No base quality values were provided; no much bigger clone lies one nucleotide off. CDR1 LNHNV and CDR2 YYDKDF were looked up in the germline V gene (reference sequence). Reading from cysteine to phenylalanine, the CDR3 counts 13 amino acids. Only CDR3 DNA is held: 39 bases, read in frame from base 1. At the junction V is shortened by 8 bases and J by 8 bases, with 16 bases in between. This specimen belongs to a study of CD8 T cells in Susac syndrome (dated by TCRdb to the late 2010s). A note on the overall study: Of the Susac syndrome patients who were sequenced, fewer than 10 were in clinical remission while six had clinically active disease. Clonality of the CD8+ T cell repertoire was compared between eleven to twelve healthy donors, about 14 Susac syndrome patients and some 15 multiple sclerosis patients. Susac syndrome patients were therapy-naive, on corticosteroids (some also receiving IVIg), or on IVIg alone at blood withdrawal. Repertoire sequencing was used to test whether CD8+ T cell activation and differentiation in Susac syndrome was antigen driven.

RNA was extracted using the RNeasy kit, and 0.5 to 1 microgram was reverse transcribed with random hexamers. The immunoSEQ multiplex PCR assay, covering 54 Vbeta and 13 Jbeta segments, was used to amplify TCR beta CDR3 regions. To correct PCR amplification bias, a synthetic template baseline was used for both primer optimization and computational correction. As for the authors' bioinformatics: Reads were annotated to V, D and J genes per IMGT and analyzed with immunoSEQ Analyzer, keeping only productive sequences. Clonality was computed as one minus Shannon entropy normalized by log2 of the number of productive unique sequences. For each patient and control, public and private clones were evaluated among the 100 most prevalent clones. Clones were defined as Susac-specific if absent from the healthy and MS cohorts, from around 1,000 published viral clones and from other ImmuneACCESS disease sequences. TCRdb handled the public reads itself, with Q25 trimming in fastp and clone calling in MiXCR, and kept productive beta chains. Rows matching on CDR3 protein sequence are summarized as one entry with the most common DNA and genes. The V and J calls and clone size come from TCRdb's table, not from the authors' own analysis. In all, the sample holds 80,000 to 90,000 distinct CDR3 sequences, and around 93% of those were seen once. In total, the top ten clones hold more than 0.45% of the sample.

What the research found in general, with its limitations: Over 15 Susac-specific public clones were identified in the total CD8+ repertoire, and roughly five Susac-specific public clones were identified in the CD8+ TEMRA repertoire. Clonal expansion was seen in Susac syndrome CD8+ repertoires, peaking in CD8+ TEMRA cells and being greater in clinically active patients than in remitting ones. The TCR sequencing and HLA analysis was acknowledged to have included a relatively small number of individuals.

Peripheral blood CD8+ and CD4+ T cells from healthy donors, Susac syndrome patients and multiple sclerosis patients were profiled by high-throughput TCR beta sequencing. Susac syndrome patients met recently defined diagnostic criteria for definite or probable disease. Bulk CD8+ and CD4+ T cells were purified magnetically by negative isolation, whereas CD8+ TEMRA cells were enriched by FACS. Blood was collected in EDTA tubes and processed within 24 hours, with PBMCs isolated through density gradient centrifugation. PBMCs intended for TCR sequencing were cryopreserved in liquid nitrogen and thawed later in a water bath at 37 degrees C. Purity of sorted or isolated CD4+, CD8+ and CD8+ TEMRA cells was at least 90%.

The material sequenced was CD8+ T cells from PBMCs. This sequence was found in a human donor with Susac syndrome. The rearranged chain carries TRBV15 and TRBJ2-1, with a tentative D gene TRBD2 over 5 matching bases. The CDR3 has the sequence CATQSQERDEQFF. The DNA sequence is TGTGCCACCCAAAGCCAGGAGAGGGATGAGCAGTTCTTC.